This T cell receptor beta chain is from a study of blood T cell repertoires in COVID-19. TCRdb's copy holds only in-frame clones and misses some; the assay was immunoSEQ multiplex PCR. The sample includes 250,000 or so clones, approximately 83% of them seen just once. The CDR3 contains 14 residues. From germline, CDR1 is MNHNS and CDR2 SASEGT. V lost 2 bases, J lost 7 bases, and 9 bases lay in between. This sequence originates from a woman aged 45-65 years who had recovered from COVID-19. V usage is TRBV6-1 and J usage is TRBJ1-6; D is uncertain. Sequencing used PBMCs or T cells enriched from blood (not recorded which). The CDR3 region has the DNA TGTGCCAGCAGTGAATCTAAGCCAAATTCACCCCTCCACTTT. This codes for CASSESKPNSPLHF.